One and the same sample provided the 21 T cell receptor beta chains below, sequenced in a study of blood T cell repertoires in COVID-19. Sequencing used immunoSEQ multiplex PCR; TCRdb keeps in-frame clones, though not all of them. The repertoire holds around 260,000 clones, approximately 87% seen once, with roughly 4.6% in the top ten. The sample taken for sequencing was peripheral blood. These receptors came from a man aged 55 to 70 who had recovered from COVID-19.

The rearrangement uses TRBV7-3 and TRBJ2-7; weak D call: TRBD2 (6 bases). Trimming pared 2 bases from V and 2 bases from J, leaving 13 bases between. In germline, CDR1 is SGHTA, CDR2 FQGTGA. The CDR3 runs to 15 residues. CDR3 sequence (DNA): TGTGCCAGCAGCTTACGAGGAGGGCCTACCTACGAGCAGTACTTC. It encodes CASSLRGGPTYEQYF.

The chain joins TRBV9 to TRBJ1-3, with a possible D match to TRBD1 (5 bases). The CDR3 length is 14 residues. From germline, CDR1 is SGDLS and CDR2 YYNGEE. Trimming removed 2 bases at V and 2 bases at J, with 8 bases between. The CDR3 region is CASSVDSPGNTIYF. CDR3 nucleotide sequence: TGTGCCAGCAGCGTCGACAGTCCTGGAAACACCATATATTTT.

The V and J genes are TRBV12-3 or TRBV12-4 and TRBJ2-5; TRBD1 aligns across 7 bases. The V segment lost 5 bases and the J segment 5 bases; nucleotides outside the gene matches: 5. The CDR3 consists of 13 residues. The CDR3: CASSQGQRETQYF. DNA for the CDR3: TGTGCCAGCAGTCAGGGACAGAGGGAGACCCAGTACTTC.

V usage is TRBV5-1 and J usage is TRBJ2-1; 8 bases agree with TRBD1. The V segment lost 1 base and the J segment 7 bases; nucleotides outside the gene matches: 4. Germline V gives CDR1 SGHRS, CDR2 YFSETQ. The CDR3 covers 14 residues. The CDR3 here is CASSLTGGKNEQFF. The CDR3 DNA is TGCGCCAGCAGCTTGACAGGGGGAAAAAATGAGCAGTTCTTC. The full variable domain, with the rest looked up from reference TRBV5-1 and TRBJ2-1, is KAGVTQTPRYLIKTRGQQVTLSCSPISGHRSVSWYQQTPGQGLQFLFEYFSETQRNKGNFPGRFSGRQFSNSRSEMNVSTLELGDSALYLCASSLTGGKNEQFFGPGTRLTVL.

The chain's CDR3 is CAWTTGLTDTQYF. The CDR3 nucleotides read TGTGCCTGGACCACTGGGCTGACAGATACGCAGTATTTT. J is TRBJ2-3 and V is TRBV30; D is ambiguous. The CDR3 covers 13 residues. The V end lost 4 bases, the J end lost 3 bases, and 11 bases lay between the germline ends. The germline gives CDR1 GTSNPN, CDR2 SVGIG (reference sequence).

V is TRBV3-1 (or the pseudogene TRBV3-2) and J is TRBJ2-3; a weak D match, TRBD2 (5 bases). Germline CDR1 LGHDT, CDR2 YNNKEL (reference sequence). The CDR3 consists of 14 residues. Trimming removed 0 bases from V and 11 bases from J, with 15 bases in between. CDR3 DNA: TGTGCCAGCAGCCAAGATCGGCTAGCACTTCGGCAGTATTTT. This sequence encodes CASSQDRLALRQYF.

The V gene is TRBV6-2 or TRBV6-3, the J gene TRBJ2-1, with D possibly being TRBD1 (6 bases). Germline CDR1 and CDR2: MNHEY and SVGEGT. This CDR3 region has 17 residues. V lost 2 bases, J lost 2 bases, and 16 bases lay in between. CDR3 amino acids: CASSYPPGRGPYNEQFF. CDR3 bases: TGTGCCAGCAGTTACCCCCCCGGCAGGGGACCCTACAATGAGCAGTTCTTC.

V usage is TRBV6-5 and J usage is TRBJ1-2; 10 nucleotides align to TRBD1. The ends lost 6 bases at V and 2 bases at J; junction bases unmatched: 3. The length of the CDR3 is 14 residues. Germline V gives CDR1 MNHEY, CDR2 SVGAGI. This CDR3 is CASRPGQGNYGYTF. In DNA form, the CDR3 reads TGTGCCAGCAGGCCGGGACAGGGGAACTATGGCTACACCTTC.

V gene TRBV10-1 combines with J gene TRBJ2-2; TRBD2 matches at 12 bases. The CDR3 consists of 16 residues. The ends lost 5 bases at V and 0 bases at J; junction bases unmatched: 1. The germline gives CDR1 WNHNN, CDR2 SYGVQD (reference sequence). In DNA, the CDR3 is TGCGCCAGCAGTCCTAGCGGGAGGGCGAACACCGGGGAGCTGTTTTTT. Translation: CASSPSGRANTGELFF.

DNA of the CDR3: TGTGCCAGCAGTTCCCTGGGACAGGGGAACACTGAAGCTTTCTTT. It codes for CASSSLGQGNTEAFF. The rearrangement links TRBV6-6 to TRBJ1-1, with 9 bases matching TRBD1. CDR1 MNHNY and CDR2 SVGAGI come from the germline V gene (reference sequence). The CDR3 consists of 15 residues. Germline trimming cut 4 bases from V and 1 base from J; bases unmatched to any gene: 4.

This chain links TRBV3-1 (or the pseudogene TRBV3-2) with TRBJ2-5, with 7 bases lining up with TRBD2. The germline gives CDR1 LGHDT, CDR2 YNNKEL (reference sequence). The length of the CDR3 is 14 residues. Unmatched junction bases numbered 8, after V lost 6 bases and J lost 4 bases. Here the CDR3 reads CASRESGIRETQYF. The CDR3 coding sequence is TGTGCCAGCAGGGAAAGCGGGATTCGAGAGACCCAGTACTTC.

The chain is built from TRBV6-5 and TRBJ2-7; D is uncertain. Trimming removed 8 bases at V and 6 bases at J, with 11 bases between. The CDR3 is made up of 11 amino acids. The germline CDR1 and CDR2 sequences are MNHEY and SVGAGI. The CDR3 loop reads CASSRVPEQYF. The CDR3 DNA reads as TGTGCCAGCTCCCGAGTCCCCGAGCAGTACTTC.

V is TRBV7-8 and J is TRBJ1-5, with 7 positions matching TRBD1. Germline lookup yields CDR1 SGHVS and CDR2 FQNEAQ. This CDR3 has 15 residues. V shed 4 bases and J 4 bases; nucleotides not matched to a gene: 7. Here the CDR3 reads CASSSDPGQNQPQHF. In DNA, the CDR3 is TGTGCCAGCAGCTCAGACCCGGGACAGAATCAGCCCCAGCATTTT.

The rearrangement links TRBV28 to TRBJ1-5, with no clear D. The germline gives CDR1 MDHEN, CDR2 SYDVKM. The CDR3 runs to 11 residues. With 4 bases removed from V and 14 bases from J, the gap between germline ends came to 12 bases. CDR3 sequence (DNA): TGTGCCAGCAGTTCGCTCCTACGAAAGCATTTT. As protein: CASSSLLRKHF.

Note on this clone: Other nucleotide sequences in the sample specify the same CDR3. The rearrangement uses TRBV15 and TRBJ2-7; D perhaps matches TRBD1 (5 bases). The CDR3 covers 13 residues. V was trimmed by 0 bases and J by 7 bases, leaving 10 bases between them. Per the germline V gene, CDR1 is LNHNV and CDR2 is YYDKDF (reference sequence). The CDR3 reads CATSRDFRGEQYF. Here the CDR3 DNA reads TGTGCCACCAGCAGAGATTTTAGGGGTGAGCAGTACTTC.

To note about this clone: Germline is not matched at one junction end, which may reflect a read error. The rearrangement uses TRBV12-3 or TRBV12-4 and TRBJ2-3; TRBD2 is a possible D gene (6 bases). This CDR3 is 13 amino acids long. CDR3 DNA sequence: TGTGCCAGCAGCTTAGGAGGGTCGGATACGCAGTATTTT. Its translation: CASSLGGSDTQYF.

The chain is built from TRBV14 and TRBJ2-7, with TRBD2 identical over 9 bases. CDR1 is SGHDN and CDR2 is FVKESK in the germline V gene. The junction had 6 bases not matched to a gene; V was cut back by 3 bases and J by 0 bases. The CDR3 contains 16 residues. The CDR3 bases are TGTGCCAGCAGCCATATAGCGGGAGAGGGCTCCTACGAGCAGTACTTC. Amino acid sequence: CASSHIAGEGSYEQYF.

The chain is built from TRBV28 and TRBJ2-7, with 7 bases aligning to TRBD1. Germline lookup yields CDR1 MDHEN and CDR2 SYDVKM. This CDR3 comprises 13 residues. V was clipped by 10 bases and J by 3 bases; unmatched bases: 9. The CDR3 nucleotides are TGTGCCAACCGACCCCGGGACAGCTACGAGCAGTACTTC. It codes for CANRPRDSYEQYF.

The chain employs TRBV5-8 and TRBJ1-5; D uncertain. The V gene's germline CDR1 is SGHTS and CDR2 YDEGEE. The CDR3 is made up of 13 amino acids. V lost 0 bases and J lost 6, with 7 bases in between. DNA for the CDR3: TGTGCCAGCAGCTTGGACGGGAGTCAGCCCCAGCATTTT. Its translation is CASSLDGSQPQHF.

V gene TRBV11-2 combines with J gene TRBJ1-1; D remains unclear. The V and J ends lost 1 base and 0 bases respectively, with 6 bases between them. The germline CDR1 and CDR2 sequences are SGHAT and FQNNGV. The CDR3 runs 14 residues. CDR3 DNA sequence: TGTGCCAGCAGCTTAGCAGGAATGAACACTGAAGCTTTCTTT. Residues: CASSLAGMNTEAFF.

The chain uses TRBV6-1 and TRBJ1-3, with D tentatively TRBD1 (5 bases). The CDR3 runs 15 residues. Germline CDR1 MNHNS, CDR2 SASEGT. The V end lost 1 base, the J end lost 5 bases, and 12 bases lay between the germline ends. The CDR3 coding sequence is TGTGCCAGCAGTGAAGGTCAGGGCCAACGAAACACCATATATTTT. This gives the protein CASSEGQGQRNTIYF.